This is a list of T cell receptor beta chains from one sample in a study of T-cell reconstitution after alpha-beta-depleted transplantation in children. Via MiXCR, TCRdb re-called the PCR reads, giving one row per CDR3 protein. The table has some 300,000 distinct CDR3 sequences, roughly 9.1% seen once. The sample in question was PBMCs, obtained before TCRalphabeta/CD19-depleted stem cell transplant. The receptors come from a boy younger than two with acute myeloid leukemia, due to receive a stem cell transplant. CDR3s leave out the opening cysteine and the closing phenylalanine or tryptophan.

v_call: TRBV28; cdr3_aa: ASSPLPVNTEAF
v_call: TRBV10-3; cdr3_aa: AISGVAYNEQF
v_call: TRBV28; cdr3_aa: ASSFYSGQGAQY
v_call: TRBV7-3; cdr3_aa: ASSLFPRDRSSGANVLT
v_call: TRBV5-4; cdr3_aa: ASSLAAVRWETQY
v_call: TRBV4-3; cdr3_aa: ASSQEGRGYNEQF
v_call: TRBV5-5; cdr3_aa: ASSFGGKGRNEQY
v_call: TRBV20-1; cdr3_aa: SARLAGGNEQF
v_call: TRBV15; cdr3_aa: ATSRDSAGGTASTDTQY
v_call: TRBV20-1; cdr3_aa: SASRRVGTGELF
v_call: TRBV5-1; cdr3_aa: ASSPPQRYLGTDTQY
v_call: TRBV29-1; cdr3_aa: SVSAGIGELF
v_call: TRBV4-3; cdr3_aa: ASSQARTGRWTEAF
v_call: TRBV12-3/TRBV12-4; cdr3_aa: ASSLRPYGYT
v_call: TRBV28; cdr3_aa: ASSREGYLTDTQY
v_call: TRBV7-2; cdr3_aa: ASRTGTGGQETQY
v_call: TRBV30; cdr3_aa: AWSVPPQETQY
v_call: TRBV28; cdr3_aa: ASGELRQETQY
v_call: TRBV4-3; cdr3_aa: ASSQDPRGPDEKLF
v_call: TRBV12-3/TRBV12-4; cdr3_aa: ASSLAGTVKLYEQY
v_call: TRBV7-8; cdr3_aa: ASSSAGANTIY
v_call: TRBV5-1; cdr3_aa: ASSPSGRDDSPLH
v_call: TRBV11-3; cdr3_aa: ASRGRFHQETQY
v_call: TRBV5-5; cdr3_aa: ASSRDRGWYGYT
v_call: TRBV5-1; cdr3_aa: ASSLGLAGELF
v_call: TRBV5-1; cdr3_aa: ASSLAAGGSSGTDTQY
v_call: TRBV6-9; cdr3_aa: ASSYSTSDRDNYGYT
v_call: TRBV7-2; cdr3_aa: ASSLGHRVGNTEAF
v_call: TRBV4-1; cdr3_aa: ASSQEVAGTGGAYEQY
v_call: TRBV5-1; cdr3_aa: ASSSLPFGPYNEQF
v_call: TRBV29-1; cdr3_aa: SVDRLGNRAIGKETQY
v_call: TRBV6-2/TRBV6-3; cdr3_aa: AGAAVQETQY
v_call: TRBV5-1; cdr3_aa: ASSLVGYQPQH
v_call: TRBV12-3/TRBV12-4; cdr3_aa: ASSFGFTDTQY
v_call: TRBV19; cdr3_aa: ASSIGGWNTEAF
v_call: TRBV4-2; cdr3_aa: ASSFRPTDTQY
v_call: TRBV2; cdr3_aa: ASSEFQGRGTNEKLF
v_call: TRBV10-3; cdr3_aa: AISPGQTSYEQY
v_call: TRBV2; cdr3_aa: ASEGDYGYT
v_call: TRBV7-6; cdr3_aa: ASSDGPGYEQY
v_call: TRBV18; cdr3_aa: ASSLPRLAGEETQY
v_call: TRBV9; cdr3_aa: ASSVDSGGLRTDTQY